These T cell receptor beta chains were read from a single sample in a study of blood T cell repertoires in COVID-19. Method: immunoSEQ multiplex PCR; TCRdb's copy keeps in-frame clones and lacks some. Altogether about 220,000 clones are present, approximately 85% being singletons, with the ten largest covering 5.2%. The sample was peripheral blood. The receptor set was obtained from a woman between 65 and 79 years old with COVID-19, enrolled during active disease. CDR3s include the opening cysteine and the closing phenylalanine or tryptophan. The D gene is left open where the match is weak. Only some rows state a clone size, as once, few, many or a class for expanded clones.

v_gene	j_gene	d_gene	abundance	CDR3aa	CDR3nt
TRBV2	TRBJ1-4	NA	NA	CASSVVREKLFF	TGTGCCAGCAGTGTGGTACGGGAAAAACTGTTTTTT
TRBV4-2	TRBJ2-3	TRBD2	NA	CASSQVEGGRTDTQYF	TGTGCCAGCAGCCAAGTTGAAGGCGGGAGGACAGATACGCAGTATTTT
TRBV28	TRBJ1-1	NA	NA	CASSPPRTAEAFF	TGTGCCAGCAGTCCCCCTAGGACAGCAGAAGCTTTCTTT
TRBV12-2	TRBJ2-5	NA	NA	CASRLYSGRATQETQYF	TGTGCAAGTCGCTTATACTCGGGGAGGGCAACCCAAGAGACCCAGTACTTC
TRBV5-1	TRBJ2-5	NA	NA	CASSLVPETQYF	TGCGCCAGCAGCTTGGTTCCGGAGACCCAGTACTTC
TRBV9	TRBJ1-1	NA	NA	CASSVEQSTEAFF	TGTGCCAGCAGCGTAGAACAGAGCACTGAAGCTTTCTTT
TRBV5-1	TRBJ1-2	TRBD1	NA	CASSPTGGVNGYTF	TGCGCCAGCAGTCCGACAGGGGGCGTTAATGGCTACACCTTC
TRBV5-5	TRBJ1-2	TRBD1	NA	CASSFNSGTGSLGGYTF	TGTGCCAGCAGCTTCAATTCCGGGACAGGGTCTTTGGGTGGCTACACCTTC
TRBV30	TRBJ2-5	NA	NA	CAWSVSGQETQYF	TGTGCCTGGAGTGTGAGCGGGCAAGAGACCCAGTACTTC
TRBV28	TRBJ1-2	TRBD1	NA	CASSQGAIGYTF	TGTGCCAGCAGTCAGGGGGCAATTGGCTACACCTTC
TRBV29-1	TRBJ2-1	NA	NA	CSANSANEQFF	TGCAGCGCCAACAGTGCCAATGAGCAGTTCTTC
TRBV7-6	TRBJ2-5	TRBD2	NA	CASSLISGSGETQYF	TGTGCCAGCAGCTTGATAAGCGGGAGTGGGGAGACCCAGTACTTC
TRBV5-1	TRBJ2-5	NA	once	CASRTSPSSTQETQYF	TGCGCCAGCAGAACCTCCCCTTCTAGCACCCAAGAGACCCAGTACTTC
TRBV27	TRBJ1-5	NA	NA	CATMMVGSLAHSNQPQHF	TGTGCCACAATGATGGTCGGGAGCCTTGCTCATAGCAATCAGCCCCAGCATTTT
TRBV6-2/TRBV6-3	TRBJ1-1	NA	NA	CASSYNRGMAEAFF	TGTGCCAGCAGTTATAATAGGGGTATGGCTGAAGCTTTCTTT
TRBV7-3	TRBJ1-2	NA	NA	CASSLTGGDTRITGYTF	TGTGCCAGCAGCTTAACGGGAGGGGACACCCGTATCACTGGCTACACCTTC
TRBV19	TRBJ2-3	NA	NA	CASSIGGGSYTDTQYF	TGTGCCAGTAGTATAGGAGGAGGATCCTACACAGATACGCAGTATTTT
TRBV6-2/TRBV6-3	TRBJ2-2	TRBD2	NA	CASSSFERENTGELFF	TGTGCCAGCAGTTCCTTCGAGCGGGAGAACACCGGGGAGCTGTTTTTT
TRBV18	TRBJ1-2	TRBD1	once	CASSPGTAISYYGYTF	TGTGCCAGCTCACCAGGGACAGCAATATCGTACTATGGCTACACCTTC
TRBV4-3	TRBJ2-3	TRBD1	NA	CASSPGTGSDTQYF	TGCGCCAGCAGCCCCGGGACAGGGTCGGATACGCAGTATTTT
TRBV19	TRBJ1-2	NA	NA	CASKPGPYGYTF	TGTGCCAGCAAACCTGGGCCGTATGGCTACACCTTC
TRBV28	TRBJ2-1	TRBD2	NA	CATQRGYNEQFF	TGTGCCACCCAGCGGGGATACAATGAGCAGTTCTTC
TRBV24-1	TRBJ1-3	NA	NA	CATEDSSGNTIYF	TGTGCCACTGAGGACAGTTCTGGAAACACCATATATTTT
TRBV10-3	TRBJ1-1	TRBD1	NA	CAIKSDRVLTKNTEAFF	TGTGCCATCAAATCGGACAGGGTTCTTACAAAAAACACTGAAGCTTTCTTT
TRBV25-1	TRBJ1-3	NA	NA	CASSEVAGNTIYF	TGTGCCAGCAGTGAGGTAGCGGGAAACACCATATATTTT
TRBV19	TRBJ1-5	TRBD1	NA	CASSNLGQGNQPQHF	TGTGCCAGTTCAAACCTCGGACAGGGCAATCAGCCCCAGCATTTT
TRBV6-6	TRBJ2-3	TRBD2	NA	CASSRGGTDTQYF	TGTGCCAGCAGCCGCGGGGGGACAGATACGCAGTATTTT
TRBV6-2/TRBV6-3	TRBJ2-4	TRBD2	few	CASSYPYGLAGQAKNIQYF	TGTGCCAGCAGTTACCCGTATGGACTAGCGGGACAGGCCAAAAACATTCAGTACTTC
TRBV19	TRBJ1-1	NA	NA	CASSIGSFHTEAFF	TGTGCCAGTAGTATCGGGTCGTTTCACACTGAAGCTTTCTTT
TRBV28	TRBJ2-2	TRBD2	NA	CASSLQGGQDGELFF	TGTGCCAGCAGTTTACAGGGAGGGCAAGACGGGGAGCTGTTTTTT
TRBV29-1	TRBJ1-2	NA	NA	CSTGRPQTDLYGYTF	TGCAGCACAGGACGACCCCAGACAGACCTCTATGGCTACACCTTC
TRBV7-8	TRBJ2-3	TRBD2	NA	CASSTTSGLRFTQYF	TGTGCCAGCAGCACCACTAGCGGCCTCAGATTTACGCAGTATTTT
TRBV6-2/TRBV6-3	TRBJ2-2	NA	NA	CASTYSRTGELFF	TGTGCCAGCACCTACTCGAGGACCGGGGAGCTGTTTTTT
TRBV5-1	TRBJ1-1	NA	NA	CASSLAPELTEAFF	TGCGCCAGCAGCTTGGCCCCGGAGCTGACTGAAGCTTTCTTT
TRBV24-1	TRBJ2-3	TRBD2	NA	CATSEREILAGTQYF	TGTGCCACCAGTGAACGGGAGATCTTAGCGGGTACGCAGTATTTT
TRBV9	TRBJ2-7	NA	NA	CASSAGYTSYEQYF	TGTGCCAGCAGCGCCGGGTACACATCCTACGAGCAGTACTTC
TRBV19	TRBJ2-1	TRBD2	NA	CASSTEAGGPAYEQFF	TGTGCCAGTAGTACCGAAGCGGGAGGGCCGGCCTATGAGCAGTTCTTC
TRBV19	TRBJ1-5	NA	NA	CASSLRGNQPQHF	TGTGCCAGTAGCCTCCGGGGCAATCAGCCCCAGCATTTT
TRBV4-1	TRBJ1-6	TRBD1	once	CASSQEGGTGSIVASPLHF	TGCGCCAGCAGCCAAGAGGGTGGGACAGGCTCCATTGTTGCTTCACCCCTCCACTTT
TRBV24-1	TRBJ2-1	TRBD1	NA	CATSDRNRGSYNEQFF	TGTGCCACCAGTGATCGTAACAGGGGTAGCTACAATGAGCAGTTCTTC
TRBV18	TRBJ1-1	TRBD1	NA	CASSLAGTGRTEAFF	TGTGCCAGCTCACTCGCCGGGACAGGGAGGACTGAAGCTTTCTTT
TRBV10-3	TRBJ1-1	NA	NA	CAISETNMNTEAFF	TGTGCCATCAGTGAGACAAATATGAACACTGAAGCTTTCTTT
TRBV5-1	TRBJ2-2	NA	NA	CASSPQTGRGTGELFF	TGCGCCAGCAGCCCACAGACAGGGCGGGGAACCGGGGAGCTGTTTTTT
TRBV6-2/TRBV6-3	TRBJ2-4	TRBD2	once	CASSYDGGGTLAKNIQYF	TGTGCCAGCAGTTACGACGGCGGGGGTACACTAGCCAAAAACATTCAGTACTTC
TRBV29-1	TRBJ1-2	TRBD1	NA	CSVPTGDYGYTF	TGCAGCGTCCCGACAGGGGACTATGGCTACACCTTC
TRBV7-2	TRBJ1-4	NA	NA	CASRAGGAEKLFF	TGTGCCAGCAGGGCCGGAGGAGCAGAAAAACTGTTTTTT
TRBV7-2	TRBJ1-4	NA	NA	CASSLVWGANEKLFF	TGTGCCAGCAGCTTAGTCTGGGGGGCTAATGAAAAACTGTTTTTT
TRBV18	TRBJ1-1	TRBD1	NA	CASSPGQSMNTEAFF	TGTGCCAGCTCACCGGGACAGTCCATGAACACTGAAGCTTTCTTT
TRBV2	TRBJ1-3	NA	NA	CASSEGARTVNTIYF	TGTGCCAGCAGTGAAGGGGCCAGAACCGTGAACACCATATATTTT
TRBV18	TRBJ2-7	NA	NA	CASSPSLYEQYF	TGTGCCAGCTCACCGAGCCTCTACGAGCAGTACTTC
TRBV5-1	TRBJ2-5	NA	once	CASSRTDFQETQYF	TGCGCCAGCAGCCGAACAGATTTCCAAGAGACCCAGTACTTC
TRBV7-2	TRBJ2-5	NA	NA	CASAGYETQYF	TGTGCCAGCGCAGGGTATGAGACCCAGTACTTC
TRBV6-6	TRBJ1-1	TRBD1	NA	CASKQTGAVNTEAFF	TGTGCCAGCAAGCAGACAGGGGCTGTGAACACTGAAGCTTTCTTT